This entry describes one T cell receptor (beta chain). Its antigen is not identified. This CDR3 is built from 17 residues. Germline V gene data show CDR1 as MNHEY and CDR2 as SMNVEV (reference sequence). V lost 4 bases and J lost 0; bases outside the gene matches: 11. This sample is drawn from a study of glioma-infiltrating T cells after dendritic cell vaccination. Clones were sequenced by immunoSEQ multiplex PCR, and TCRdb holds only the in-frame ones, with some missing. This table has around 83,000 clones, 85% appearing once. Time point: after dendritic cell vaccination, including at tumor progression/relapse. No glioblastoma patient carried an isocitrate dehydrogenase mutation. PBMC sampling occurred before vaccination, two weeks after the third dose, and at progression. Whole-study findings and limits: Higher TCR clonality did not directly relate to longer survival.

Sequencing was performed on blood, taken after dendritic cell vaccination. The receptor comes from a human donor with glioblastoma. This chain uses TRBV27 with TRBJ2-5; 7 bases map to TRBD1. The CDR3 protein is CASSSLKLDRDQETQYF. As DNA, the CDR3 is TGTGCCAGCAGTTCCCTAAAACTCGACAGGGACCAAGAGACCCAGTACTTC.